The source of this T cell receptor (beta chain) is a study of CD8+ T cells in alopecia areata. Study in general: Treated patients swallowed 5 to 10 mg of oral tofacitinib twice daily. Tofacitinib exposure lasted 6 to 18 months, followed by 6 months off drug. Study outcomes and limitations: Patients showed less clear TCR sequence sharing than mice, possibly partly because of HLA diversity.

As for this clone: Its cognate antigen is unknown.

The CDR3 extends over 12 amino acids. Germline CDR1 reads SQVTM; CDR2 reads ANQGSEA. V lost 7 bases, J lost 4 bases, and 11 bases lay in between. Extracted RNA was reverse transcribed, and the resulting cDNA served as sequencing template. Measured with immunoSEQ multiplex PCR; TCRdb has only the in-frame clones, and not every one. The repertoire holds some 120,000 clones, with 50% to 75% as singletons. Treatment given: oral pan-JAK inhibitor, 5-10 mg twice daily. Obtained from alopecia areata patients were lesional scalp punch biopsies along with peripheral blood. The TCR sequence derives from a human donor with alopecia areata. J is TRBJ2-1 and V is TRBV29-1; D uncertain. The source was CD8+ T cells sorted from blood, collected at week 24, from a patient treated with tofacitinib. The CDR3 sequence is CSGKSMYNEQFF. The DNA of the CDR3 is TGCAGCGGGAAATCGATGTACAATGAGCAGTTCTTC.